This T cell receptor (beta chain) was retrieved from a study of blood T cell repertoires in COVID-19. The overall study: There were acute and convalescent COVID-19 samples, and they came from the United States, Italy and Spain.

Study processing details: Estimation of nucleated cell counts relied on the amplification of reference gene primers. The protocol was immunoSEQ multiplex PCR, while the TCRdb copy is restricted to in-frame clones and leaves out a portion. V, J and clone size reflect that table, while D and trimming were determined from the DNA. The sample has about 110,000 clones, roughly four fifths seen once. Per the germline V gene, CDR1 is KGHDR and CDR2 is SFDVKD. The CDR3 is 13 residues long. Deletions cut 4 bases from V and 0 bases from J, with 5 bases between. The receptor was derived from a woman aged 55-70 years with acute or convalescent COVID-19. The gene calls are TRBV24-1 and TRBJ1-2; no reliable D call. The source material was peripheral blood. CDR3 DNA sequence: TGTGCCACCAGTGACGGGGCTAACTATGGCTACACCTTC. Translating gives CATSDGANYGYTF.